Given below is one T cell receptor (beta chain) in context. This could be a read error, since a much larger clone is one nucleotide away. No conserved phenylalanine or tryptophan is present at the end of the CDR3, so a read error is the likely explanation. This sample was included in a study of CDR3 diversity in severe acne. MiXCR, run by TCRdb on the PCR reads, gives a single entry per CDR3 protein. The sample includes over 85,000 distinct CDR3 sequences, 51% of them seen just once. The CDR3 is 14 amino acids. V lost 1 base and J 1 base, leaving 7 bases between the germline ends. The germline CDR1 and CDR2 sequences are LNHDA and SQIVND (reference sequence).

The chain couples TRBV19 to TRBJ1-1; no definite D call. Sample: blood. The TCR was taken from a male donor with acne. CDR3 sequence reads: CASSIGQPNTEAFL. The CDR3 DNA reads as TGTGCCAGTAGTATAGGCCAGCCGAACACTGAAGCTTTCTTA.